Listed below are T cell receptor beta chains from one sample, sequenced in a study of T cells after yellow fever vaccination. TCRdb used MiXCR to reprocess the 5' RACE reads, holding one entry per CDR3 protein. Seen here are some 290,000 distinct CDR3 sequences, roughly a tenth observed once, and the top ten hold over 3%. The sequences come from CD4+ T cells sorted from PBMCs, collected 45 days after the yellow fever booster vaccination. The receptors stem from a man younger than 35 who received the YFV17D yellow fever vaccine. Both conserved end residues are part of each CDR3.

J gene | V gene | CDR3 protein
TRBJ1-2 | TRBV12-3/TRBV12-4 | CASSRQFGYGYTF
TRBJ1-5 | TRBV5-1 | CASSPTTDQPQHF
TRBJ2-7 | TRBV4-2 | CASSRGGGDHYEQYF
TRBJ2-3 | TRBV27 | CASSKSGTSGVTQYF
TRBJ1-1 | TRBV10-2 | CASSQEPVTEAFF
TRBJ2-1 | TRBV7-2 | CASRPAGAVNEQFF
TRBJ2-2 | TRBV7-6 | CASSLSGGKNAGELFF
TRBJ2-2 | TRBV24-1 | CATSESGQASNTGELFF
TRBJ1-5 | TRBV27 | CASSFAGGYNQPQHF
TRBJ2-2 | TRBV10-3 | CALRGETTGELFF
TRBJ1-1 | TRBV2 | CASREIRTEAFF
TRBJ2-1 | TRBV24-1 | CATSVPGGHEQFF
TRBJ2-3 | TRBV29-1 | CSVELGQGVKGTDTQYF
TRBJ1-1 | TRBV9 | CASSVNGAYTEAFF
TRBJ2-3 | TRBV6-4 | CASSKGLAGGRPQYF
TRBJ2-7 | TRBV15 | CATSNLAGGPEQYF
TRBJ2-3 | TRBV6-5 | CASSRTFSLRGAEDTQYF
TRBJ2-2 | TRBV5-1 | CASSSGGTGHTGELFF
TRBJ2-3 | TRBV4-2 | CASSQRGAGDDTQYF